The 13 T cell receptor beta chains below all came from one sample that was sequenced in a study of T cells expressing NK-cell markers (dated by TCRdb to 2018 to 2021). The library was prepared using 5' RACE. The instrument given in TCRdb is Illumina HiSeq 2000. TCRdb reprocessed the reads, and each CDR3 protein sequence is entered once, without DNA. The sample table includes 200,000 to 300,000 distinct CDR3 sequences. Around 0.4% of the sample goes to the ten largest clones. Sequencing was performed on blood T cells: a sorted CD56 or NKG2C T cell subset, CD4+ or CD8+ T cells, or bulk PBMC T cells (not recorded which). The receptor source for this set is a man aged 18-30 years in good health. Donor details come from another sample of the same person, matched by shared clones.

The chain combines TRBV10-3 with TRBJ1-1. Germline assignment: CDR1 ENHRY and CDR2 SYGVKD. The CDR3 is 14 amino acids. The CDR3 loop is CAINREGANTEAFF.

The V gene is TRBV4-1, the J gene TRBJ1-2; as DNA is missing, the TRBD1 call by TCRdb cannot be tested. Germline V gene lookup returns CDR1 MGHRA and CDR2 YSYEKL. This CDR3 comprises 14 residues. The CDR3 sequence: CASSPQGPLDGYTF.

The J gene is TRBJ2-4, the V gene TRBV6-1; TCRdb proposes TRBD1, but this gene call is untestable without DNA. CDR3 size: 15 residues. CDR1 is MNHNS and CDR2 is SASEGT in the germline V gene. This chain's CDR3 is CASSDRGSGKNIQYF.

This chain uses TRBV7-7 with TRBJ2-1; no DNA is available, so the TRBD2 call from TCRdb remains unchecked. Germline V gene data show CDR1 as SSHAT and CDR2 as FNYEAQ (reference sequence). There are 15 residues in the CDR3. The CDR3 region is CASSPGLAGMDEQFF.

The CDR3 loop is CASSPKRESYEQYF. The chain recombines TRBV7-2 with TRBJ2-7. This CDR3 region has 14 residues. Germline assignment: CDR1 SGHTA and CDR2 FQGNSA.

The genes are TRBV29-1 and TRBJ2-3; the D call of TRBD1 rests on TCRdb alone, since no DNA is present to check it. Germline V gene sequence: CDR1 SQVTM, CDR2 ANQGSEA. CDR3 length: 14 residues. This CDR3 is CSVEARDRGDTQYF.

The V and J genes are TRBV6-5 and TRBJ1-2; TCRdb's D call, TRBD1, is unchecked because there is no DNA. CDR1 is MNHEY and CDR2 is SVGAGI in the germline V gene. The CDR3 has 17 residues. The CDR3 loop is CASSYSLQWAESYGYTF.

This chain connects TRBV10-3 to TRBJ2-3; TCRdb picks TRBD2, but there is no DNA to check that call. The length of the CDR3 is 18 residues. Germline CDR1 is ENHRY and CDR2 is SYGVKD. CDR3 residues: CAIMGTSGSRSGTDTQYF.

V and J are TRBV3-1 and TRBJ2-1; TCRdb selects TRBD1, and the lack of DNA leaves this call unchecked. The CDR3 sequence is 12 residues long. CDR1 is LGHDT and CDR2 is YNNKEL in the germline V gene (reference sequence). CDR3 amino acids: CASEQVPNEQFF.

V gene TRBV5-1 combines with J gene TRBJ2-3; TCRdb calls TRBD1, which cannot be checked without DNA. The CDR3 is 13 amino acids. The germline CDR1 and CDR2 sequences are SGHRS and YFSETQ. The CDR3 protein is CASRRGGTDTQYF. Full variable domain (remainder filled in from reference TRBV5-1 and TRBJ2-3): KAGVTQTPRYLIKTRGQQVTLSCSPISGHRSVSWYQQTPGQGLQFLFEYFSETQRNKGNFPGRFSGRQFSNSRSEMNVSTLELGDSALYLCASRRGGTDTQYFGPGTRLTVL.

The CDR3: CASSTTGQGSNQPQHF. The chain has TRBV12-3 or TRBV12-4 and TRBJ1-5; TCRdb reports TRBD1, a call that lacks DNA to check it against. The CDR3 totals 16 residues.

The chain recombines TRBV6-5 with TRBJ1-3. The CDR3 loop spans 17 amino acids. Germline V gene data show CDR1 as MNHEY and CDR2 as SVGAGI. The CDR3 spells CASRKGGVNFAGNTIYF.

This chain uses TRBV24-1 with TRBJ2-1; TCRdb returns TRBD1, unconfirmable since there is no DNA. The CDR3 has 19 amino acids. Germline V gives CDR1 KGHDR, CDR2 SFDVKD. The CDR3 loop reads CATSDLGQGLAGSYNEQFF.